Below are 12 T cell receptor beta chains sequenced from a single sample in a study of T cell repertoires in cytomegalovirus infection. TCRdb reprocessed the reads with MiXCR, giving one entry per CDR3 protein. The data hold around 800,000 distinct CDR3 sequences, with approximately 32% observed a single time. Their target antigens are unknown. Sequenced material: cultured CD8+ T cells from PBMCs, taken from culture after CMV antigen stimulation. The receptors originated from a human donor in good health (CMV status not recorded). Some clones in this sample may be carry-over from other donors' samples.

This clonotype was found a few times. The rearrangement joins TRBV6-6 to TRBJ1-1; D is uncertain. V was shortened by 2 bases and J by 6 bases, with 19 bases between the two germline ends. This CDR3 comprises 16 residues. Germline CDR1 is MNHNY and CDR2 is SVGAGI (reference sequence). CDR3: CASSYRVADPAPEAFF. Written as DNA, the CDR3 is TGTGCCAGCAGTTACAGGGTCGCCGACCCGGCCCCTGAAGCTTTCTTT.

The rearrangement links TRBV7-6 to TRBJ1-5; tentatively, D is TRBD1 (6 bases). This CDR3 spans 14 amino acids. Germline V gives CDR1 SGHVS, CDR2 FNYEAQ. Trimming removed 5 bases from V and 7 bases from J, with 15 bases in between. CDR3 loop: CASSPSQGTQPQHF. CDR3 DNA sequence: TGTGCCAGCAGCCCGTCGCAGGGGACACAGCCCCAGCATTTT.

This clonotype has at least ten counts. The CDR3 DNA reads as TGTGCCAGTAGTATAGATGGCGGTACCGGTGCACCCCTCCACTTT. Protein: CASSIDGGTGAPLHF. The rearrangement uses TRBV19 and TRBJ1-6; no clear D gene. CDR3 length: 15 amino acids. Trimming removed 0 bases at V and 11 bases at J, with 14 bases between. Germline V gene sequence: CDR1 LNHDA, CDR2 SQIVND (reference sequence). The variable domain in full, completed from reference TRBV19 and TRBJ1-6, reads DGGITQSPKYLFRKEGQNVTLSCEQNLNHDAMYWYRQDPGQGLRLIYYSQIVNDFQKGDIAEGYSVSREKKESFPLTVTSAQKNPTAFYLCASSIDGGTGAPLHFGNGTRLTVT.

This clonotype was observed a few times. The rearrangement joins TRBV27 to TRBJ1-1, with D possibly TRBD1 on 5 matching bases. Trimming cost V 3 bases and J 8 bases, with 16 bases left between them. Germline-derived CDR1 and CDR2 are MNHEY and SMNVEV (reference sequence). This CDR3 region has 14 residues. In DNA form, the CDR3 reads TGTGCCAGCAGTTTTAGGGCAGGGAGACCCGAAGCTTTCTTT. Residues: CASSFRAGRPEAFF.

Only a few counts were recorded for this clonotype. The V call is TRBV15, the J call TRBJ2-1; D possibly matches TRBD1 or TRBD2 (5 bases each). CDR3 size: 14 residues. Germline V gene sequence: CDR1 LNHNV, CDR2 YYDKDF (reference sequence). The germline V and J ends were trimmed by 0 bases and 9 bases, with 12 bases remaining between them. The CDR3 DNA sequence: TGTGCCACCAGCAGAGATCTGGGGGTCGGTGAGCAGTTCTTC. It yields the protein CATSRDLGVGEQFF.

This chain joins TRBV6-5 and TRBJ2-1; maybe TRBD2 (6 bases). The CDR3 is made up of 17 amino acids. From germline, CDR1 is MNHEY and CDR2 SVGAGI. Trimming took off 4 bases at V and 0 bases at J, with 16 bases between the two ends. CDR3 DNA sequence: TGTGCCAGCAGTTTCACCTCCTCCGGGGGCTCCTACAATGAGCAGTTCTTC. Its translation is CASSFTSSGGSYNEQFF.

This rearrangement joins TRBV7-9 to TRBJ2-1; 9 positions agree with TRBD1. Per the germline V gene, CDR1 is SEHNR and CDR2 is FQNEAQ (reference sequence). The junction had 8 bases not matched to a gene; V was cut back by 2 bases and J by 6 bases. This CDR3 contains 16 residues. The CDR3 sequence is CASSLPRDRVGNEQFF. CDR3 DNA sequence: TGTGCCAGCAGCTTACCCAGGGACAGGGTGGGCAATGAGCAGTTCTTC.

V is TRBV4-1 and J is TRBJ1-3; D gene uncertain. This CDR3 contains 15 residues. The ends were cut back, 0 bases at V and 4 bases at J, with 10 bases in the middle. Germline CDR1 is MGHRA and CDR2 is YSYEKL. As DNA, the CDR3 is TGCGCCAGCAGCCAAGATGAAGGGAGCGGAAACACCATATATTTT. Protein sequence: CASSQDEGSGNTIYF.

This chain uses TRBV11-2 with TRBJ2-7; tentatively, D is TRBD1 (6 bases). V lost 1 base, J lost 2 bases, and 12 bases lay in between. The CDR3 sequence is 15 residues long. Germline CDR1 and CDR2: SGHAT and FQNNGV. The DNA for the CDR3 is TGTGCCAGCAGCTTAGGTCCCAGGGGCACCTACGAGCAGTACGTC. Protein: CASSLGPRGTYEQYV.

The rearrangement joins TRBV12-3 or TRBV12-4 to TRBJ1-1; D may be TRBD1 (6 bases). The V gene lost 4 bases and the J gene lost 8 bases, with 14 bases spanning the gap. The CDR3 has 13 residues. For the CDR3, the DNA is TGTGCCAGCAGTTCGGAGGACAGAGAAGAAGCTTTCTTT. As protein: CASSSEDREEAFF.

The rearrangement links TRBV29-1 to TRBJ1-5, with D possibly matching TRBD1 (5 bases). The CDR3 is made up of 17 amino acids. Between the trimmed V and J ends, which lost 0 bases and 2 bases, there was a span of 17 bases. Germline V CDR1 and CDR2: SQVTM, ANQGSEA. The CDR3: CSVEDGQGEGGNQPQHF. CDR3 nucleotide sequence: TGCAGCGTTGAAGATGGTCAGGGAGAGGGTGGCAATCAGCCCCAGCATTTT.

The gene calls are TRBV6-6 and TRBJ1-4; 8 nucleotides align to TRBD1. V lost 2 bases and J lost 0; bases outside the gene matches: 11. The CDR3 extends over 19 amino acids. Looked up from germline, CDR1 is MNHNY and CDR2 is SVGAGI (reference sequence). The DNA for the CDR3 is TGTGCCAGCAGTTACACCGCCGGGACAGGAGGAGCAACTAATGAAAAACTGTTTTTT. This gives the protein CASSYTAGTGGATNEKLFF.